This TCR beta chain was captured in a study of cytomegalovirus exposure and HLA in healthy donors. On the study more broadly: Assignment to the Caucasian-associated ancestry cluster applied to approximately 79% of the roughly 410 genotyped donors. Study-wide results and caveats: In a later analysis, across HLA loci, associated TCR counts were highest for DRB1, lowest for HLA-C.

The PCR made use of 60 Vbeta and 13 Jbeta primers. Produced via immunoSEQ multiplex PCR; TCRdb's table is partial and in-frame only. The repertoire includes about 110,000 clones, about 76% of them detected once, and roughly 6.5% sits in the top ten. As for this clone: The antigen is unknown.

This CDR3 contains 17 residues. Between the trimmed V and J ends, which lost 4 bases and 3 bases, there was a span of 18 bases. The sequence derives from a woman aged 50 to 65 in good health and CMV-seropositive. The chain has TRBV23-1 and TRBJ2-2; no reliable D call. TRBV23-1 has ORF status, its function being uncertain. The sequenced material came from PBMCs. CDR3 coding DNA: TGCGCCAGCAGTCCTGTAGGCACTCCTCAGGACACCGGGGAGCTGTTTTTT. Translation: CASSPVGTPQDTGELFF.